These 29 T cell receptor beta chains originate from one sample sequenced in a study of blood T cell repertoires in COVID-19 (dated by TCRdb to 2020 to 2022). To prepare the library, the immunoSEQ multiplex PCR assay was applied. This is the immuneACCESS table as TCRdb keeps it, with only in-frame sequences that have V and J called. A part of the clones is gone; compared with another copy, unresolved V genes explain less than half, and the rest is unexplained. The sample contains over 350,000 clones, roughly 90% of them found a single time. Of the sample, about 4.3% falls within the top ten clones. Sequenced input: peripheral blood. Every receptor here comes from a woman aged 30 to 39 with acute or convalescent COVID-19.

V and J are TRBV7-9 and TRBJ2-4, with D tentatively TRBD2 (5 bases). V was pared by 6 bases and J by 2 bases, with 20 bases between. Germline V lookup: CDR1 SEHNR, CDR2 FQNEAQ (reference sequence). The CDR3 sequence is 17 residues long. CDR3 region: CASRSLYSPGSKNIQYF. The CDR3 DNA sequence: TGTGCCAGCAGATCCTTGTACTCCCCGGGGTCCAAAAACATTCAGTACTTC.

The genes are TRBV7-8 and TRBJ2-7; D gene ambiguous. The germline V gene encodes CDR1 SGHVS and CDR2 FQNEAQ. The V gene lost 3 bases and the J gene lost 3 bases, with 12 bases spanning the gap. The CDR3 contains 14 residues. CDR3 sequence reads: CASSLRPMYYEQYF. The CDR3 coding sequence is TGTGCCAGCAGCTTGAGGCCGATGTACTACGAGCAGTACTTC. The variable domain in full, with the rest retrieved from reference TRBV7-8 and TRBJ2-7, is GAGVSQSPRYKVAKRGQDVALRCDPISGHVSLFWYQQALGQGPEFLTYFQNEAQLDKSGLPSDRFFAERPEGSVSTLKIQRTQQEDSAVYLCASSLRPMYYEQYFGPGTRLTVT.

This chain uses TRBV30 with TRBJ2-7; 7 positions match TRBD1. The V gene end was trimmed by 4 bases and the J gene end by 2 bases; junction bases not matched to a gene: 5. Germline lookup yields CDR1 GTSNPN and CDR2 SVGIG (reference sequence). This CDR3 is 13 amino acids long. In nucleotides, the CDR3 is TGTGCCTGGACGACAGGGACGGCCTACGAGCAGTACTTC. Protein sequence: CAWTTGTAYEQYF.

The gene calls are TRBV28 and TRBJ1-1; 8 nucleotides line up with TRBD1. From germline, CDR1 is MDHEN and CDR2 SYDVKM. After removal of 5 bases from V and 0 bases from J, the junction contained 2 bases not matched to a gene. CDR3 size: 14 residues. CDR3 bases: TGTGCCAGCAGTCGGACAGGGTTGAACACTGAAGCTTTCTTT. It is translated as CASSRTGLNTEAFF.

The V and J genes are TRBV19 and TRBJ2-7, with a tentative D call TRBD1 (6 bases). Germline lookup yields CDR1 LNHDA and CDR2 SQIVND (reference sequence). The CDR3 is 14 amino acids. V lost 5 bases and J 1 base, leaving 12 bases between the germline ends. CDR3 DNA: TGTGCCAGTAGTCCAGGGGTCAGATCCTACGAGCAGTACTTC. Protein product: CASSPGVRSYEQYF.

This sequence joins TRBV5-1 and TRBJ2-5; 9 nucleotides line up with TRBD1. The germline gives CDR1 SGHRS, CDR2 YFSETQ. This CDR3 region has 17 residues. The V and J ends lost 4 bases and 4 bases, in that order; junction bases with no gene match: 14. The CDR3 is CASSPLVPGTGRETQYF. In DNA, the CDR3 is TGCGCCAGCAGCCCACTAGTCCCGGGGACAGGGAGAGAGACCCAGTACTTC.

This chain joins TRBV10-1 and TRBJ2-2; 9 bases are shared with TRBD1. Germline V gene lookup returns CDR1 WNHNN and CDR2 SYGVQD (reference sequence). Unmatched junction bases numbered 10, after V lost 4 bases and J lost 1 base. This CDR3 has 18 residues. The chain's CDR3 is CASSVTIRDRENTGELFF. The CDR3 DNA is TGCGCCAGCAGTGTCACGATCCGGGACAGGGAGAACACCGGGGAGCTGTTTTTT.

V gene TRBV3-1 (or the pseudogene TRBV3-2) combines with J gene TRBJ2-5, with D perhaps matching TRBD1 (5 bases). This CDR3 comprises 14 residues. V lost 1 base, J lost 1 base, and 7 bases lay in between. Germline CDR1 and CDR2: LGHDT and YNNKEL (reference sequence). CDR3 sequence: CASSQGTLQETQYF. For the CDR3, the DNA is TGTGCCAGCAGCCAAGGGACACTCCAAGAGACCCAGTACTTC.

The CDR3 DNA sequence: TGTGCCAGTAGTTTCCAAACCGGGACTCCGGAAAGCTCCTATAATTCACCCCTCCACTTT. Translated, it gives CASSFQTGTPESSYNSPLHF. V gene TRBV19 combines with J gene TRBJ1-6, with a tentative D call TRBD1 (5 bases). The V gene's germline CDR1 is LNHDA and CDR2 SQIVND (reference sequence). Trimming removed 5 bases from V and 0 bases from J, with 23 bases in between. The CDR3 runs 20 residues.

This clone was seen once. Other DNA sequences from this sample encode an identical CDR3 as well. The chain has TRBV28 and TRBJ1-4; the D gene is possibly TRBD1 (5 bases). V shed 2 bases and J shed 4 bases, with 8 bases lying between them. The CDR3 totals 14 residues. CDR1 is MDHEN and CDR2 is SYDVKM in the germline V gene. The DNA of the CDR3 is TGTGCCAGCAGTTTACCCCAGGGTAATGAAAAACTGTTTTTT. Translating gives CASSLPQGNEKLFF.

The genes are TRBV11-2 and TRBJ1-1, with no clear D. Trimming removed 2 bases at V and 1 base at J, with 5 bases between. The CDR3 totals 13 residues. In germline, CDR1 is SGHAT, CDR2 FQNNGV. In DNA form, the CDR3 reads TGTGCCAGCAGCTTAATAGCGAACACTGAAGCTTTCTTT. Its translation: CASSLIANTEAFF.

J is TRBJ2-3 and V is TRBV5-1, with 10 bases fitting TRBD2. The germline V gene has CDR1 SGHRS and CDR2 YFSETQ. The CDR3 is 16 amino acids. The ends lost 3 bases at V and 6 bases at J; junction bases unmatched: 10. CDR3 region: CASSSEPGLAYDTQYF. The CDR3 DNA sequence: TGCGCCAGCAGCTCGGAACCGGGACTAGCGTACGATACGCAGTATTTT. Filled out from reference TRBV5-1 and TRBJ2-3, the complete variable domain reads KAGVTQTPRYLIKTRGQQVTLSCSPISGHRSVSWYQQTPGQGLQFLFEYFSETQRNKGNFPGRFSGRQFSNSRSEMNVSTLELGDSALYLCASSSEPGLAYDTQYFGPGTRLTVL.

The rearrangement joins TRBV5-6 to TRBJ2-5; D might be TRBD2 (6 bases). The CDR3 runs 15 residues. Trimming left V 3 bases short and J 5 bases short, with 17 bases between. The germline gives CDR1 SGHDT, CDR2 YYEEEE. For the CDR3, the DNA is TGTGCCAGCAGCTCACGGGCCGGGGCGGGGGAGACCCAGTACTTC. Translating gives CASSSRAGAGETQYF.

The chain joins TRBV5-1 to TRBJ1-6, with a weak D call TRBD1 (6 bases). There are 15 residues in the CDR3. Looked up from germline, CDR1 is SGHRS and CDR2 is YFSETQ. Trimming removed 4 bases from V and 8 bases from J, with 16 bases in between. CDR3 bases: TGCGCCAGCAGCGGAACAGGGTTAGGGGATTCACCCCTCCACTTT. It yields the protein CASSGTGLGDSPLHF.

This clone has only one observation. The chain is built from TRBV2 and TRBJ1-2; no definite D call. Germline V gene sequence: CDR1 SNHLY, CDR2 FYNNEI. V gave up 4 bases and J gave up 8 bases, with 14 bases separating them. The CDR3 covers 13 residues. Here the CDR3 reads CASSVPRMEGYTF. CDR3 bases: TGTGCCAGCAGTGTCCCCAGGATGGAAGGCTACACCTTC.

V is TRBV7-6 and J is TRBJ1-5; 9 bases line up with TRBD1. The germline V gene encodes CDR1 SGHVS and CDR2 FNYEAQ. There are 18 residues in the CDR3. Trimming cost V 5 bases and J 2 bases; bases outside gene matches: 13. In nucleotides, the CDR3 is TGTGCCAGCAGCCCAGCCCCCCTGCGGACAGGGGGCAATCAGCCCCAGCATTTT. Protein: CASSPAPLRTGGNQPQHF.

The rearrangement uses TRBV13 and TRBJ2-1, with unresolved D. The CDR3 is 12 amino acids. Germline V gives CDR1 PRHDT, CDR2 FYEKMQ (reference sequence). Trimming stripped 5 bases from V and 4 bases from J, with 6 bases between. CDR3 residues: CASSLPYNEQFF. In nucleotides, the CDR3 is TGTGCCAGCAGCCTACCTTACAATGAGCAGTTCTTC.

The chain employs TRBV18 and TRBJ2-7; TRBD2 agrees at 8 bases. V lost 2 bases, J lost 4 bases, and 7 bases stayed unmatched. This CDR3 has 15 residues. Germline V gives CDR1 KGHSH, CDR2 LQKENI. The CDR3 sequence is CASSPTGGSGYEQYF. As DNA, the CDR3 is TGTGCCAGCTCACCAACGGGAGGGTCGGGGTACGAGCAGTACTTC.

In this sample, this clone turned up a few times. The chain is built from TRBV25-1 and TRBJ2-7; maybe TRBD2 (6 bases). Germline CDR1 is MGHDK and CDR2 is SYGVNS. Trimming stripped 4 bases from V and 4 bases from J, with 8 bases between. The CDR3 spans 12 residues. The CDR3 coding sequence is TGTGCCAGCAGTGCGGGGGTTTACGAGCAGTACTTC. Translating gives CASSAGVYEQYF.

The chain carries TRBV5-1 and TRBJ1-5; D may be TRBD1 (5 bases). This CDR3 comprises 15 residues. CDR1 is SGHRS, CDR2 YFSETQ, per germline. V shed 4 bases and J shed 6 bases, with 17 bases lying between them. The CDR3 loop reads CASSPLGRVTQPQHF. For the CDR3, the DNA is TGCGCCAGCAGCCCCTTAGGCAGGGTCACTCAGCCCCAGCATTTT.

The chain couples TRBV9 to TRBJ2-1, with 8 bases identical to TRBD2. V lost 2 bases to trimming and J lost 0 bases; unmatched junction nucleotides: 4. Germline lookup yields CDR1 SGDLS and CDR2 YYNGEE. This CDR3 spans 16 amino acids. DNA for the CDR3: TGTGCCAGCAGCGTCCGGAGCGGGAGCTCCTACAATGAGCAGTTCTTC. Translation gives CASSVRSGSSYNEQFF.

The genes are TRBV19 and TRBJ2-5; no reliable D call. CDR1 is LNHDA and CDR2 is SQIVND in the germline V gene (reference sequence). Trimming removed 4 bases at V and 2 bases at J, with 14 bases between. CDR3 size: 15 residues. In DNA, the CDR3 is TGTGCCAGTAGTACCAACTCGAGAGATCAAGAGACCCAGTACTTC. It codes for CASSTNSRDQETQYF.

The chain joins TRBV4-1 to TRBJ1-4; no reliable D call. Trimming left V 6 bases short and J 7 bases short, with 12 bases between. The germline gives CDR1 MGHRA, CDR2 YSYEKL. The CDR3 is 13 residues long. CDR3 DNA sequence: TGCGCCAGCAGGAGTTCTGGGAGTGAAAAACTGTTTTTT. This encodes CASRSSGSEKLFF.

This chain uses TRBV2 with TRBJ2-1; perhaps TRBD1 as D (6 bases). Germline CDR1 is SNHLY and CDR2 is FYNNEI. This CDR3 comprises 12 residues. Trimming pared 7 bases from V and 7 bases from J, leaving 11 bases between. CDR3 amino acids: CASMGRGNEQFF. The CDR3 nucleotides are TGTGCCAGCATGGGCAGGGGTAATGAGCAGTTCTTC.

This chain uses TRBV7-8 with TRBJ1-5; 8 nucleotides align to TRBD1. The CDR3 is 14 residues long. Unmatched junction bases numbered 7, after V lost 6 bases and J lost 6 bases. Germline lookup yields CDR1 SGHVS and CDR2 FQNEAQ. This CDR3 reads CASRLDRARQPQHF. Here the CDR3 DNA reads TGTGCCAGCAGACTGGACAGGGCCCGTCAGCCCCAGCATTTT. Full variable domain (missing parts from reference TRBV7-8 and TRBJ1-5): GAGVSQSPRYKVAKRGQDVALRCDPISGHVSLFWYQQALGQGPEFLTYFQNEAQLDKSGLPSDRFFAERPEGSVSTLKIQRTQQEDSAVYLCASRLDRARQPQHFGDGTRLSIL.

The chain links TRBV15 to TRBJ1-5; TRBD1 matches 8 bases. Germline V gene data show CDR1 as LNHNV and CDR2 as YYDKDF (reference sequence). The CDR3 sequence is 14 residues long. Trimming at V came to 1 base and at J to 5 bases, leaving 1 base not matched to a gene. The CDR3 DNA reads as TGTGCCACCAGCAGAGCAGGGGGCGATCAGCCCCAGCATTTT. Translating gives CATSRAGGDQPQHF.

The chain is built from TRBV9 and TRBJ2-5; possible D gene TRBD1, 6 bases. Trimming stripped 3 bases from V and 2 bases from J, with 11 bases between. This CDR3 is built from 14 residues. The germline V gene encodes CDR1 SGDLS and CDR2 YYNGEE. The CDR3 is CASSGRTDQETQYF. CDR3 coding DNA: TGTGCCAGCAGCGGTAGGACAGATCAAGAGACCCAGTACTTC. Full variable domain (remainder filled in from reference TRBV9 and TRBJ2-5): DSGVTQTPKHLITATGQRVTLRCSPRSGDLSVYWYQQSLDQGLQFLIQYYNGEERAKGNILERFSAQQFPDLHSELNLSSLELGDSALYFCASSGRTDQETQYFGPGTRLLVL.

V is TRBV28 and J is TRBJ1-3; tentatively, D is TRBD1 (6 bases). This CDR3 is 15 amino acids long. Germline loops: CDR1 MDHEN, CDR2 SYDVKM. V lost 6 bases, J lost 0 bases, and 12 bases lay in between. Written as DNA, the CDR3 is TGTGCCAGCAGAGGCCGGGACAACTCTGGAAACACCATATATTTT. Translated: CASRGRDNSGNTIYF.

The chain employs TRBV5-4 and TRBJ1-5; the D is unclear. V was clipped by 0 bases and J by 4 bases, with 5 bases between them. The germline gives CDR1 SGHNT, CDR2 YYREEE (reference sequence). The CDR3 totals 13 residues. The CDR3 DNA reads TGTGCCAGCAGCTTGGACAAAAATCAGCCCCAGCATTTT. As protein: CASSLDKNQPQHF.